Listed below are T cell receptor beta chains from one sample, sequenced in a study of a mutant IDH1 vaccine in newly diagnosed glioma. Their recognized antigens are unknown. Libraries were prepared by immunoSEQ multiplex PCR; TCRdb keeps only in-frame clonotypes and omits some of them. The sample shows around 100,000 clones, roughly 90% of them seen only once. Sequences were derived from PBMCs, sampled from a glioma patient whose treatment included an IDH1 peptide vaccine. The receptors originated from a woman aged 45-65 years with glioma. CDR3s include the opening cysteine and the closing phenylalanine or tryptophan. The D gene is left open where the match is weak. Size values are once, few and many counts, or a class for expanded clones, and some rows have none.

clone size	D gene	V gene	J gene	CDR3 protein
few	-	TRBV9	TRBJ2-7	CASSATGVRYEQYF
-	-	TRBV2	TRBJ1-1	CASSEDGNTEAFF
-	-	TRBV9	TRBJ2-3	CASSVEGRFSTDTQYF
-	-	TRBV5-1	TRBJ2-2	CASSLITMGTGELFF
few	-	TRBV21-1	TRBJ1-5	CASSNGPGDQPQHF
-	-	TRBV6-5	TRBJ1-3	CASSRTTGYGNTIYF
-	TRBD2	TRBV29-1	TRBJ2-1	CSGVTSSEQFF
-	-	TRBV7-2	TRBJ1-4	CASSLRGVLNEKLFF
-	TRBD2	TRBV29-1	TRBJ2-5	CSAGLAGGLETQYF
-	-	TRBV19	TRBJ2-5	CASSTSRGTQYF
-	-	TRBV28	TRBJ1-2	CASSGGGSYGYTF
-	TRBD2	TRBV10-2	TRBJ2-6	CASSPDTPGLAGSSGANVLTF
once	TRBD1	TRBV6-5	TRBJ1-1	CASTQRYAGGTEAFF
-	-	TRBV18	TRBJ2-2	CASRLGTGELFF
-	-	TRBV10-3	TRBJ1-1	CAISEAGEDTEAFF
-	-	TRBV29-1	TRBJ2-1	CSERSVGHNEQFF
once	TRBD2	TRBV7-2	TRBJ2-2	CASSPGTRIGGELFF
-	-	TRBV11-2	TRBJ1-1	CASSLGKLGVTEAFF
-	-	TRBV4-1	TRBJ2-4	CASSPRDKNIQYF
-	-	TRBV28	TRBJ2-7	CASSGFRSYEQYF
-	TRBD1	TRBV30	TRBJ2-5	CAWERQGLQETQYF
-	TRBD1	TRBV14	TRBJ2-3	CASSQEFPEGQSLSTDTQYF
once	TRBD1	TRBV28	TRBJ2-3	CASSPGQGHGTQYF
-	-	TRBV2	TRBJ2-2	CATNGGPGTFLTGELFF
-	TRBD1	TRBV7-8	TRBJ2-3	CASSLEGALTDTQYF
-	-	TRBV6-6	TRBJ1-5	CASSYSGDSQPQHF
once	TRBD2	TRBV5-1	TRBJ2-3	CASRLAGATDTQYF
once	TRBD1	TRBV18	TRBJ2-7	CASSAGTGDYEQYF
once	-	TRBV5-5	TRBJ2-7	CASSSPGAGVSYEQYF
few	-	TRBV5-1	TRBJ2-2	CASSTTDANTGELFF
-	-	TRBV9	TRBJ1-1	CASSGGGKTEAFF
-	TRBD1	TRBV6-5	TRBJ2-5	CASSPNRGLGETQYF
once	-	TRBV6-5	TRBJ2-6	CASSWSPSGANVLTF
-	-	TRBV29-1	TRBJ1-1	CSVRQGNTEAFF
-	TRBD2	TRBV15	TRBJ2-1	CATSRLAGEVEQFF
once	-	TRBV7-3	TRBJ2-1	CASSFVLNEQFF
-	TRBD2	TRBV10-3	TRBJ2-7	CAIRDGLAGGKYEQYF
-	-	TRBV30	TRBJ2-3	CAWSVMVDTQYF
once	-	TRBV10-3	TRBJ2-7	CAISEGSTYEQYF
-	TRBD1	TRBV28	TRBJ2-2	CASRGQGNTGELFF
-	-	TRBV6-5	TRBJ2-7	CASSESPYEQYF
-	TRBD1	TRBV29-1	TRBJ1-2	CSVGAGTVYGYTF
-	TRBD2	TRBV9	TRBJ2-3	CASSVERGRGDTQYF
-	-	TRBV14	TRBJ1-2	CASSLQGYGYTF
-	-	TRBV28	TRBJ2-7	CASSETGLTYEQYF
-	TRBD2	TRBV5-8	TRBJ2-7	CASSSLAGYYISYEQYF
-	TRBD2	TRBV6-6	TRBJ2-7	CASGLPSGVSYEQYF
once	TRBD1	TRBV7-9	TRBJ2-7	CASSFQDRGDEQYF
-	TRBD1	TRBV2	TRBJ1-4	CASSEYQTGSSEKLFF
-	-	TRBV7-8	TRBJ1-2	CASSLAGRSANYGYTF
-	-	TRBV13	TRBJ1-2	CASSSATAHYGYTF
-	TRBD1	TRBV28	TRBJ1-2	CASSPFTGGHYGYTF
once	TRBD1	TRBV15	TRBJ2-5	CATRVDRGKQETQYF
-	-	TRBV4-2	TRBJ2-7	CASSQDQALAAYEQYF